Below, 18 T cell receptor beta chains from the same sample are listed, as sequenced in a study of molecular identifiers for immune sequencing clone quantification. TCRdb ran MiXCR on the PCR reads and lists one entry per CDR3 protein. The sample records approximately 550,000 distinct CDR3 sequences, 25% being singletons. The sample was naive CD8+ T cells from blood, with Jurkat cell RNA spiked in. Documented subset: FACS-sorted CD8+CD4-CCR7+CD45RA+ naive T cells. These receptors came from a human donor in good health. Some libraries in this study had Jurkat cell RNA spiked in.

This clonotype came up a few times. The chain employs TRBV28 and TRBJ2-2; D gene ambiguous. The V and J ends lost 3 bases and 0 bases respectively, with 11 bases between them. Germline V gene data show CDR1 as MDHEN and CDR2 as SYDVKM. The CDR3 totals 16 residues. CDR3 nucleotides: TGTGCCAGCAGTTTGCTCGGCGGTGCGAACACCGGGGAGCTGTTTTTT. Translating gives CASSLLGGANTGELFF.

J is TRBJ2-7 and V is TRBV20-1; 7 bases fit TRBD1. V trimming: 6 bases; J trimming: 2 bases; junction bases outside the gene matches: 7. The CDR3 is 13 amino acids. Per the germline V gene, CDR1 is DFQATT and CDR2 is SNEGSKA (reference sequence). Here the CDR3 DNA reads TGCAGTGCAACCGGGACAGAGACCTACGAGCAGTACTTC. Protein sequence: CSATGTETYEQYF.

The rearrangement links TRBV10-3 to TRBJ2-7; 7 bases match TRBD2. The V segment lost 4 bases and the J segment 11 bases; nucleotides outside the gene matches: 8. CDR1 and CDR2 from the germline V gene are ENHRY and SYGVKD. This CDR3 spans 12 amino acids. Here the CDR3 reads CAISGGGDSEYF. DNA for the CDR3: TGTGCCATCAGTGGGGGAGGGGATTCGGAGTACTTC.

This clonotype appeared a few times. V is TRBV1 and J is TRBJ2-1; the table's D call of TRBD2 was not tested on the DNA. TRBV1 is an annotated pseudogene. The CDR3 is 15 amino acids. The CDR3 loop reads CTSRLKRGGRNEQFF. CDR3 DNA sequence: TGCACCAGCAGACTGAAGCGGGGGGGCCGGAATGAGCAGTTCTTC.

This clonotype appeared a single time. The junction departs from germline at one end; a sequencing error may be responsible. The gene calls are TRBV25-1 and TRBJ2-7; no clear D. Germline V lookup: CDR1 MGHDK, CDR2 SYGVNS. The CDR3 is 13 amino acids. Written as DNA, the CDR3 is TGCGCCAGCATCGATGCGCTCAACTACGAGCAGTACTTC. It encodes CASIDALNYEQYF.

This clonotype has just a few counts. The chain joins TRBV3-1 to TRBJ2-3; 7 bases match TRBD1. Unmatched junction bases numbered 10, after V lost 1 base and J lost 3 bases. The germline gives CDR1 LGHDT, CDR2 YNNKEL (reference sequence). This CDR3 is built from 17 residues. The CDR3 DNA sequence: TGTGCCAGCAGCCAAGGTATGAGGACAGGTCGGACAGATACGCAGTATTTT. As protein: CASSQGMRTGRTDTQYF.

This chain joins TRBV20-1 and TRBJ2-7; D is perhaps TRBD1 or TRBD2 (5 bases each). This CDR3 region has 14 residues. Germline V gives CDR1 DFQATT, CDR2 SNEGSKA (reference sequence). The V and J ends lost 5 bases and 4 bases respectively, with 18 bases between them. The CDR3 nucleotides read TGCAGTGCTGTATCCGGGCAGGGACCGTACGAGCAGTACTTC. It is translated as CSAVSGQGPYEQYF.

This clonotype was found a few times. This chain connects TRBV6-5 to TRBJ1-3; D not certain. Per the germline V gene, CDR1 is MNHEY and CDR2 is SVGAGI. CDR3 length: 15 amino acids. Deletions cut 0 bases from V and 2 bases from J, with 8 bases between. The chain's CDR3 is CASSYSSTPGNTIYF. CDR3 sequence (DNA): TGTGCCAGCAGTTACTCGAGTACACCTGGAAACACCATATATTTT.

Comment on this clonotype: A much larger clone differs from this one at a single base, so this may be a read error. The genes are TRBV28 and TRBJ2-7; D is perhaps TRBD1 (6 bases). The CDR3 extends over 19 amino acids. Germline V gene data show CDR1 as MDHEN and CDR2 as SYDVKM. DNA of the CDR3: TGTGCCGGCAGTGCCCCCGCGGAATTAACTCAGGGGTTCTCCTACGAGCAGTACTTC. It codes for CAGSAPAELTQGFSYEQYF.

This clonotype was observed a handful of times. The chain is built from TRBV6-5 and TRBJ2-5; 11 bases map to TRBD2. Trimming at V came to 4 bases and at J to 5 bases, leaving 12 bases not matched to a gene. The CDR3 spans 17 residues. Germline CDR1 MNHEY, CDR2 SVGAGI. The CDR3 here is CASSSPTSGSSGETQYF. The CDR3 DNA follows: TGTGCCAGCAGTTCCCCAACTAGCGGGAGCTCTGGGGAGACCCAGTACTTC.

Ten or more counts support this clonotype. This rearrangement joins TRBV7-2 to TRBJ2-7; 8 bases map to TRBD2. The V and J ends lost 3 bases and 2 bases, in that order; junction bases with no gene match: 6. In germline, CDR1 is SGHTA, CDR2 FQGNSA. This CDR3 contains 15 residues. The DNA of the CDR3 is TGTGCCAGCAGCTTCAGTAGCGGGGAAACCTACGAGCAGTACTTC. Its translation is CASSFSSGETYEQYF.

This clonotype was observed a few times. CDR3 sequence (DNA): TGCAGTGCTAGCCATATACCAACTACTAGCGGGCGTACAGATACGCAGTATTTT. It yields the protein CSASHIPTTSGRTDTQYF. The V call is TRBV20-1, the J call TRBJ2-3; TRBD2 aligns across 9 bases. CDR3 length: 18 amino acids. Germline assignment: CDR1 DFQATT and CDR2 SNEGSKA (reference sequence). J gave up 3 bases and V 3 bases, and 16 bases lay outside the gene matches.

The chain joins TRBV6-2 or TRBV6-3 to TRBJ2-7; no clear D. The V end lost 3 bases, the J end lost 0 bases, and 15 bases lay between the germline ends. CDR1 MNHEY and CDR2 SVGEGT come from the germline V gene. The CDR3 sequence is 16 residues long. CDR3 residues: CASSYVVGAFSYEQYF. The CDR3, as DNA: TGTGCCAGCAGTTATGTGGTCGGAGCTTTCTCCTACGAGCAGTACTTC.

This clonotype was detected only a few times. The chain recombines TRBV12-3 or TRBV12-4 with TRBJ2-1; D might be TRBD1 or TRBD2, each matching 7 bases. The CDR3 has 15 residues. With 7 bases removed from V and 7 bases from J, the gap between germline ends came to 20 bases. This CDR3 is CASTSDREGGNEQFF. Here the CDR3 DNA reads TGTGCCAGCACCTCCGACAGGGAGGGAGGGAATGAGCAGTTCTTC.

V gene TRBV6-1 combines with J gene TRBJ1-1; tentative D call: TRBD1 (6 bases). The length of the CDR3 is 14 residues. CDR1 is MNHNS and CDR2 is SASEGT in the germline V gene. Trimming cost V 3 bases and J 1 base, with 9 bases left between them. The CDR3 loop is CASSDWGANTEAFF. CDR3 sequence (DNA): TGTGCCAGCAGTGACTGGGGGGCGAACACTGAAGCTTTCTTT.

This chain joins TRBV29-1 and TRBJ2-7, with D perhaps TRBD1 (6 bases). V was pared by 3 bases and J by 1 base, with 16 bases between. This CDR3 contains 15 residues. CDR1 is SQVTM and CDR2 is ANQGSEA in the germline V gene. CDR3 region: CSVDGVGTNSYEQYF. CDR3 coding DNA: TGCAGCGTTGATGGGGTGGGGACAAATTCCTACGAGCAGTACTTC.

The chain combines TRBV27 with TRBJ2-7; D perhaps matches TRBD1 (5 bases). Trimming left V 2 bases short and J 2 bases short, with 10 bases between. This CDR3 region has 14 residues. Germline CDR1 reads MNHEY; CDR2 reads SMNVEV (reference sequence). The CDR3 bases are TGTGCCAGCAGTTTACAGGGAAATCCCTACGAGCAGTACTTC. This encodes CASSLQGNPYEQYF.

This clonotype was recorded many times. The chain is built from TRBV13 and TRBJ2-3; D gene ambiguous. V lost 5 bases to trimming and J lost 6 bases, with 12 bases between them. The CDR3 has 13 amino acids. The germline V gene encodes CDR1 PRHDT and CDR2 FYEKMQ (reference sequence). The CDR3 DNA follows: TGTGCCAGCAGCGCCCTCTCGGCGGATACGCAGTATTTT. Protein product: CASSALSADTQYF.